This T cell receptor (beta chain) stems from a study of blood T cell repertoires in COVID-19. Study as a whole: The United States, Italy and Spain supplied acute and convalescent COVID-19 samples.

The method was immunoSEQ multiplex PCR; TCRdb's version includes in-frame clones alone and lacks a portion of them. Counted here are hundreds of thousands of clones, roughly nine tenths occurring once; the ten biggest clones make up around 12%. V lost 7 bases, J lost 3 bases, and 8 bases stayed unmatched. Germline V gene sequence: CDR1 PRHDT, CDR2 FYEKMQ (reference sequence). This CDR3 is 14 amino acids long. The clonotype originates from a woman younger than 30 who had recovered from COVID-19. The V gene is TRBV13, the J gene TRBJ2-7; TRBD2 agrees at 8 bases. Sequenced input: peripheral blood. The CDR3 spells CASTMASGLYEQYF. CDR3 DNA: TGTGCCAGCACTATGGCTAGCGGGCTCTACGAGCAGTACTTC.